This T cell receptor beta chain originates from a study of blood T cell repertoires in COVID-19. Background on the study: Acute and convalescent COVID-19 specimens originated in the United States, Italy and Spain. Sources were T cells, B-cell-depleted T cells, or PBMCs; the material itself was cDNA or gDNA.

Sequenced by immunoSEQ multiplex PCR; TCRdb stores in-frame clones only, minus some. The sample has approximately 230,000 clones; roughly 83% are singletons. The sequenced sample consisted of peripheral blood. The origin of this receptor is a man aged 80 or over with acute or convalescent COVID-19.

The CDR3 reads CAWSIPGKNTEAFF. The CDR3 region has the DNA TGTGCCTGGAGTATTCCAGGCAAGAACACTGAAGCTTTCTTT. This rearrangement joins TRBV30 to TRBJ1-1; D gene ambiguous. The CDR3 runs 14 residues. The V gene's germline CDR1 is GTSNPN and CDR2 SVGIG (reference sequence). The V and J ends lost 2 bases and 1 base respectively, with 11 bases between them.